The rows below give T cell receptor beta chains drawn from one sample of a study of regulatory T cells in long-lasting Graves disease. TCRdb itself ran the multiplex PCR reads through MiXCR, one entry per CDR3 protein. The sample shows about 460,000 distinct CDR3 sequences, about 15% of them seen only once. The data were also submitted as part of a second study, on T cells in Graves' hyperthyroidism and ophthalmopathy.

Here the sequenced sample was peripheral blood mononuclear cells (PBMCs), taken at new diagnosis, from a patient treated with antithyroid drugs. Receptors were obtained from a woman in her fifties or sixties with Graves disease. The CDR3 runs from the conserved cysteine through the conserved F or W. A D gene is named only where the DNA matches it firmly. Clone size is given for some rows only: seen once, a few or many times, or a class if the clone is expanded.

J gene: TRBJ2-7; V gene: TRBV28; D gene: .; clone size: many; CDR3 protein: CASSLSESSYEQYF; CDR3 DNA: TGTGCCAGCAGTTTATCAGAGTCCTCCTACGAGCAGTACTTC
J gene: TRBJ2-5; V gene: TRBV7-9; D gene: .; clone size: few; CDR3 protein: CASSPGANRETQYF; CDR3 DNA: TGTGCCAGCAGCCCTGGCGCCAATCGGGAGACCCAGTACTTC
J gene: TRBJ2-2; V gene: TRBV2; D gene: TRBD2; clone size: many; CDR3 protein: CASKRDSGRPLYTNTGELFF; CDR3 DNA: TGTGCCAGCAAACGGGATAGCGGGAGGCCCCTATATACGAACACCGGGGAGCTGTTTTTT
J gene: TRBJ2-1; V gene: TRBV3-1; D gene: .; clone size: many; CDR3 protein: CASSQGLLGFNEQFF; CDR3 DNA: TGTGCCAGCAGCCAAGGGTTACTAGGGTTCAATGAGCAGTTCTTC
J gene: TRBJ2-7; V gene: TRBV24-1; D gene: .; clone size: .; CDR3 protein: CATSEPGRDEQYF; CDR3 DNA: TGTGCCACCAGTGAACCAGGGCGTGACGAGCAGTACTTC
J gene: TRBJ2-7; V gene: TRBV9; D gene: TRBD2; clone size: few; CDR3 protein: CASSVGGSGRPYYEQYF; CDR3 DNA: TGTGCCAGCAGCGTAGGGGGGAGCGGGAGGCCCTACTACGAGCAGTACTTC
J gene: TRBJ2-5; V gene: TRBV7-9; D gene: .; clone size: .; CDR3 protein: CASSWGKGGGETQYF; CDR3 DNA: TGTGCCAGCAGCTGGGGAAAGGGGGGAGGAGAGACCCAGTACTTC
J gene: TRBJ2-4; V gene: TRBV7-3; D gene: TRBD1; clone size: many; CDR3 protein: CASSKGTGENIQYF; CDR3 DNA: TGTGCCAGCAGCAAAGGGACAGGGGAAAACATTCAGTACTTC
J gene: TRBJ2-7; V gene: TRBV9; D gene: .; clone size: .; CDR3 protein: CASSVQGSDEQYF; CDR3 DNA: TGTGCCAGCAGCGTACAGGGATCCGACGAGCAGTACTTC
J gene: TRBJ1-3; V gene: TRBV11-2; D gene: .; clone size: .; CDR3 protein: CASSPGWQGNTIYF; CDR3 DNA: TGTGCCAGCAGCCCAGGTTGGCAGGGGAACACCATATATTTT
J gene: TRBJ2-3; V gene: TRBV10-3; D gene: .; clone size: .; CDR3 protein: CAITGEDDTQYF; CDR3 DNA: TGTGCCATCACAGGGGAGGATGATACGCAGTATTTT
J gene: TRBJ2-1; V gene: TRBV5-1; D gene: TRBD1; clone size: many; CDR3 protein: CASSLTGVGPYNEQFF; CDR3 DNA: TGCGCCAGCAGCCTGACAGGGGTCGGCCCCTACAATGAGCAGTTCTTC
J gene: TRBJ1-1; V gene: TRBV6-1; D gene: .; clone size: many; CDR3 protein: CASRFIGVNTEAFF; CDR3 DNA: TGTGCCAGCAGATTTATAGGGGTGAACACTGAAGCTTTCTTT
J gene: TRBJ2-1; V gene: TRBV30; D gene: TRBD2; clone size: .; CDR3 protein: CAWMGLAGVGEQFF; CDR3 DNA: TGTGCCTGGATGGGACTAGCGGGAGTCGGTGAGCAGTTCTTC
J gene: TRBJ2-1; V gene: TRBV10-3; D gene: TRBD2; clone size: few; CDR3 protein: CAISASGRASEQFF; CDR3 DNA: TGTGCCATCAGTGCTAGCGGGAGGGCCAGTGAGCAGTTCTTC
J gene: TRBJ2-3; V gene: TRBV2; D gene: .; clone size: many; CDR3 protein: CASSLDSALRTDTQYF; CDR3 DNA: TGTGCCAGCAGTTTAGACAGTGCTCTTCGCACAGATACGCAGTATTTT
J gene: TRBJ2-1; V gene: TRBV7-2; D gene: .; clone size: many; CDR3 protein: CASSPTGQGYNNEQFF; CDR3 DNA: TGTGCCAGCAGCCCCACCGGGCAGGGATACAACAATGAGCAGTTCTTC
J gene: TRBJ2-1; V gene: TRBV6-1; D gene: TRBD2; clone size: few; CDR3 protein: CASLPGTSGKAPYNEQFF; CDR3 DNA: TGTGCCAGCCTTCCCGGGACTAGCGGCAAGGCCCCCTACAATGAGCAGTTCTTC
J gene: TRBJ2-1; V gene: TRBV12-3/TRBV12-4; D gene: TRBD2; clone size: few; CDR3 protein: CASSLVTSGIMDEQFF; CDR3 DNA: TGTGCCAGCAGTTTAGTTACTAGCGGGATTATGGATGAGCAGTTCTTC
J gene: TRBJ1-1; V gene: TRBV24-1; D gene: TRBD1; clone size: many; CDR3 protein: CATSDAGTGNTEAFF; CDR3 DNA: TGTGCCACCAGTGACGCCGGGACAGGGAACACTGAAGCTTTCTTT
J gene: TRBJ2-3; V gene: TRBV28; D gene: .; clone size: many; CDR3 protein: CASSLGTSASTDTQYF; CDR3 DNA: TGTGCCAGCAGTTTGGGGACCAGTGCTAGCACAGATACGCAGTATTTT
J gene: TRBJ1-5; V gene: TRBV12-3/TRBV12-4; D gene: TRBD1; clone size: few; CDR3 protein: CASSQGTGDNQPQHF; CDR3 DNA: TGTGCCAGCAGCCAAGGGACAGGGGACAATCAGCCCCAGCATTTT
J gene: TRBJ2-5; V gene: TRBV2; D gene: TRBD2; clone size: many; CDR3 protein: CASIGLAVQETQYF; CDR3 DNA: TGTGCCAGCATCGGACTAGCGGTCCAAGAGACCCAGTACTTC
J gene: TRBJ2-1; V gene: TRBV5-1; D gene: .; clone size: few; CDR3 protein: CASSRTARREQFF; CDR3 DNA: TGCGCCAGCAGCCGGACGGCTAGGAGGGAGCAGTTCTTC
J gene: TRBJ2-1; V gene: TRBV20-1; D gene: TRBD2; clone size: many; CDR3 protein: CSARDLFGRRISYNEQFF; CDR3 DNA: TGCAGTGCTAGAGATCTGTTCGGGAGGAGAATCTCCTACAATGAGCAGTTCTTC
J gene: TRBJ2-1; V gene: TRBV5-1; D gene: .; clone size: .; CDR3 protein: CASSFTGASIYNEQFF; CDR3 DNA: TGCGCCAGCAGCTTTACCGGGGCTAGCATCTACAATGAGCAGTTCTTC
J gene: TRBJ1-5; V gene: TRBV29-1; D gene: .; clone size: many; CDR3 protein: CSVRRDWDQPQHF; CDR3 DNA: TGCAGCGTTCGCAGGGATTGGGATCAGCCCCAGCATTTT
J gene: TRBJ2-6; V gene: TRBV7-9; D gene: .; clone size: .; CDR3 protein: CASSVVLRGGSGANVLTF; CDR3 DNA: TGTGCCAGCAGCGTCGTACTCAGGGGAGGATCTGGGGCCAACGTCCTGACTTTC
J gene: TRBJ2-1; V gene: TRBV7-2; D gene: TRBD2; clone size: .; CDR3 protein: CASSIAGLADNEQFF; CDR3 DNA: TGTGCCAGCAGTATCGCGGGACTAGCGGACAATGAGCAGTTCTTC
J gene: TRBJ2-7; V gene: TRBV11-2; D gene: TRBD2; clone size: few; CDR3 protein: CASSPGPWTSGSRYEQYF; CDR3 DNA: TGTGCCAGCAGCCCGGGACCTTGGACTAGCGGGAGTAGATACGAGCAGTACTTC
J gene: TRBJ2-1; V gene: TRBV7-3; D gene: .; clone size: few; CDR3 protein: CASSEYGERSYNEQFF; CDR3 DNA: TGTGCCAGCAGCGAGTACGGGGAAAGGTCCTACAATGAGCAGTTCTTC
J gene: TRBJ1-2; V gene: TRBV5-6; D gene: .; clone size: .; CDR3 protein: CASSSPAIPNYGYTF; CDR3 DNA: TGTGCCAGCAGCAGCCCAGCCATCCCAAACTATGGCTACACCTTC
J gene: TRBJ1-6; V gene: TRBV3-1; D gene: .; clone size: few; CDR3 protein: CASSPSGGYNSPLHF; CDR3 DNA: TGTGCCAGCAGCCCCTCGGGGGGTTATAATTCACCCCTCCACTTT
J gene: TRBJ2-7; V gene: TRBV12-3/TRBV12-4; D gene: .; clone size: many; CDR3 protein: CASRPGGYYEQYF; CDR3 DNA: TGTGCCAGCAGACCGGGTGGGTACTACGAGCAGTACTTC
J gene: TRBJ2-3; V gene: TRBV30; D gene: .; clone size: many; CDR3 protein: CAWLPPGGGTQYF; CDR3 DNA: TGTGCCTGGCTCCCCCCCGGGGGAGGTACGCAGTATTTT
J gene: TRBJ2-7; V gene: TRBV30; D gene: TRBD2; clone size: .; CDR3 protein: CAWHAGRAGQYF; CDR3 DNA: TGTGCCTGGCATGCCGGGAGGGCCGGGCAGTACTTC
J gene: TRBJ1-3; V gene: TRBV7-2; D gene: .; clone size: many; CDR3 protein: CASSARSGNTIYF; CDR3 DNA: TGTGCCAGCAGCGCCCGCTCTGGAAACACCATATATTTT
J gene: TRBJ2-2; V gene: TRBV30; D gene: .; clone size: many; CDR3 protein: CAWSRTGFTGELFF; CDR3 DNA: TGTGCCTGGAGTCGTACAGGGTTCACCGGGGAGCTGTTTTTT
J gene: TRBJ2-1; V gene: TRBV18; D gene: .; clone size: .; CDR3 protein: CASSRQISSYNEQFF; CDR3 DNA: TGTGCCAGCTCACGACAGATCAGCTCCTACAATGAGCAGTTCTTC
J gene: TRBJ1-1; V gene: TRBV30; D gene: TRBD1; clone size: many; CDR3 protein: CAWSLTGMNTEAFF; CDR3 DNA: TGTGCCTGGAGTCTGACAGGGATGAACACTGAAGCTTTCTTT
J gene: TRBJ2-3; V gene: TRBV6-5; D gene: .; clone size: many; CDR3 protein: CASSYTGPGDTQYF; CDR3 DNA: TGTGCCAGCAGTTATACAGGGCCGGGAGATACGCAGTATTTT
J gene: TRBJ1-5; V gene: TRBV4-1; D gene: TRBD1; clone size: .; CDR3 protein: CASSPGGTGGIQPQHF; CDR3 DNA: TGCGCCAGCAGCCCTGGGGGGACAGGGGGTATTCAGCCCCAGCATTTT
J gene: TRBJ1-4; V gene: TRBV20-1; D gene: .; clone size: few; CDR3 protein: CSARGRRRDNEKLFF; CDR3 DNA: TGCAGTGCTAGAGGCAGGCGGAGGGATAATGAAAAACTGTTTTTT
J gene: TRBJ2-1; V gene: TRBV7-2; D gene: .; clone size: many; CDR3 protein: CASSLVLNEQFF; CDR3 DNA: TGTGCCAGCAGCTTAGTACTCAATGAGCAGTTCTTC
J gene: TRBJ1-4; V gene: TRBV11-2; D gene: .; clone size: .; CDR3 protein: CASSSGSYTSENLFF; CDR3 DNA: TGTGCCAGCAGCTCCGGGAGTTACACTAGTGAAAATCTGTTTTTT
J gene: TRBJ2-5; V gene: TRBV5-5; D gene: TRBD2; clone size: many; CDR3 protein: CASNLAGQETQYF; CDR3 DNA: TGTGCCAGCAACCTAGCGGGTCAAGAGACCCAGTACTTC
J gene: TRBJ2-7; V gene: TRBV5-1; D gene: .; clone size: once; CDR3 protein: CASSLGRGLYEQYF; CDR3 DNA: TGCGCCAGCAGCTTGGGACGGGGACTCTACGAGCAGTACTTC
J gene: TRBJ2-1; V gene: TRBV5-5; D gene: .; clone size: few; CDR3 protein: CASSQPQGIAYNEQFF; CDR3 DNA: TGTGCCAGCAGCCAGCCACAGGGCATAGCCTACAATGAGCAGTTCTTC
J gene: TRBJ1-1; V gene: TRBV29-1; D gene: .; clone size: few; CDR3 protein: CSVSRKLRGMQAEAFF; CDR3 DNA: TGCAGCGTTTCCCGTAAATTAAGGGGGATGCAAGCTGAAGCTTTCTTT
J gene: TRBJ2-1; V gene: TRBV12-3/TRBV12-4; D gene: .; clone size: many; CDR3 protein: CASSWGAYNEQFF; CDR3 DNA: TGTGCCAGCAGTTGGGGAGCCTACAATGAGCAGTTCTTC